The rows below give T cell receptor beta chains drawn from one sample of a study of blood T cell repertoires in COVID-19. The protocol was immunoSEQ multiplex PCR, while the TCRdb copy is restricted to in-frame clones and leaves out a portion. This table holds about 150,000 clones, about 85% found once. Sequenced input: PBMCs or T cells enriched from blood (not recorded which). These TCRs come from a woman aged 40 to 50 who had recovered from COVID-19. Both conserved end residues are part of each CDR3. The D gene is left open where the match is weak. Expanded clones get a size class; other rows say once, few or many, or leave the size out.

DNA: TGTGCCAGCATGGGGCGCAGCTCCTACGAGCAGTACTTC; CDR3: CASMGRSSYEQYF; D: NA; V: TRBV6-5; J: TRBJ2-7; size: NA; length: 13
DNA: TGTGCCAGCAGCCTCTCCCTTTTCACTGAAGCTTTCTTT; CDR3: CASSLSLFTEAFF; D: NA; V: TRBV11-3; J: TRBJ1-1; size: few; length: 13
DNA: TGTGCTAGTGGTTTGGCCCGGTCGGTCTATGGCTACACCTTC; CDR3: CASGLARSVYGYTF; D: NA; V: TRBV12-5; J: TRBJ1-2; size: NA; length: 14
DNA: TGTGCCAGCAGTTACTCGATGTTAGTCGACTTTTATTATGGCTACACCTTC; CDR3: CASSYSMLVDFYYGYTF; D: NA; V: TRBV6-7; J: TRBJ1-2; size: NA; length: 17
DNA: TGTGCCAGCAGCTTAAGTACTAGCGCTTCCTACGAGCAGTACTTC; CDR3: CASSLSTSASYEQYF; D: TRBD2; V: TRBV7-3; J: TRBJ2-7; size: NA; length: 15
DNA: TGCGCCAGCAGTCCTGACAGGGAGGACATTCAGTACTTC; CDR3: CASSPDREDIQYF; D: NA; V: TRBV23-1; J: TRBJ2-4; size: NA; length: 13
DNA: TGTGCCAGCAGGACGGGAACGGGAAATCAGCCCCAGCATTTT; CDR3: CASRTGTGNQPQHF; D: NA; V: TRBV2; J: TRBJ1-5; size: NA; length: 14
DNA: TGTGCCAGCAGTTGGGGGACTAGCGACCTTGGGCAGTTCTTC; CDR3: CASSWGTSDLGQFF; D: TRBD2; V: TRBV7-9; J: TRBJ2-1; size: few; length: 14
DNA: TGTGCCATCAGTGATCCCACCCTTTCGGCGGAGTCTAAGTTCTTC; CDR3: CAISDPTLSAESKFF; D: NA; V: TRBV10-3; J: TRBJ2-1; size: NA; length: 15
DNA: TGTGCCATCAGCGTCGGGGACAATACAAAGTACACCCAGTACTTC; CDR3: CAISVGDNTKYTQYF; D: NA; V: TRBV10-3; J: TRBJ2-5; size: NA; length: 15
DNA: TGTGCCAGCAGAGCAGGACTAGCGGTCGACAATGAGCAGTTCTTC; CDR3: CASRAGLAVDNEQFF; D: TRBD2; V: TRBV6-5; J: TRBJ2-1; size: NA; length: 15
DNA: TGCGCCAGCACGGAGGGCGGCGGGGCCAACGTCCTGACTTTC; CDR3: CASTEGGGANVLTF; D: NA; V: TRBV5-1; J: TRBJ2-6; size: NA; length: 14
DNA: TGTGCCATCGGAGTGACAGGGGGTTCGGGGGAGCTGTTTTTT; CDR3: CAIGVTGGSGELFF; D: TRBD1; V: TRBV10-3; J: TRBJ2-2; size: NA; length: 14
DNA: TGTGCCAGCAGCTTGAGGATAGGGGGCGACGAGCAGTACTTC; CDR3: CASSLRIGGDEQYF; D: TRBD1; V: TRBV5-4; J: TRBJ2-7; size: NA; length: 14
DNA: TGTGCCAGCAGCGGACAGGGGGCGAAGACTGAAGCTTTCTTT; CDR3: CASSGQGAKTEAFF; D: TRBD1; V: TRBV9; J: TRBJ1-1; size: NA; length: 14
DNA: TGTGCCAGCACCCTCGGGACAGGGCACACTGAAGCTTTCTTT; CDR3: CASTLGTGHTEAFF; D: TRBD1; V: TRBV7-9; J: TRBJ1-1; size: NA; length: 14
DNA: TGTGCCAGCAGAGCCGAGGACTCCTACAATGAGCAGTTCTTC; CDR3: CASRAEDSYNEQFF; D: NA; V: TRBV6-5; J: TRBJ2-1; size: NA; length: 14
DNA: TGCGCCAGCAGCCAAGATCGGGCAGGGGAAACCTACGAGCAGTACTTC; CDR3: CASSQDRAGETYEQYF; D: NA; V: TRBV4-1; J: TRBJ2-7; size: NA; length: 16
DNA: TGCGCCAGCAGCTTGGTCGGCCTAGGCTCCTACAATGAGCAGTTCTTC; CDR3: CASSLVGLGSYNEQFF; D: NA; V: TRBV5-1; J: TRBJ2-1; size: NA; length: 16
DNA: TGCGCCAGCAGCCAACGACAGGGGGCGAACACCGGGGAGCTGTTTTTT; CDR3: CASSQRQGANTGELFF; D: TRBD1; V: TRBV5-1; J: TRBJ2-2; size: NA; length: 16
DNA: TGTGCCAGCAGCCAACCCCTTTTAGCGGGGGCCACAGATACGCAGTATTTT; CDR3: CASSQPLLAGATDTQYF; D: TRBD2; V: TRBV3-1/TRBV3-2; J: TRBJ2-3; size: NA; length: 17
DNA: TGTGCCAGCAGTGAAGGCAGGTTGTACCAAGGGACCCAGTACTTC; CDR3: CASSEGRLYQGTQYF; D: NA; V: TRBV6-1; J: TRBJ2-5; size: once; length: 15
DNA: TGTGCCGGGAGCTGGGGGGTTGGAGGCGAGCAGTACTTC; CDR3: CAGSWGVGGEQYF; D: NA; V: TRBV6-5; J: TRBJ2-7; size: NA; length: 13
DNA: TGTGCCAGCAGTAAGGGACAGAGGAACACTGAAGCTTTCTTT; CDR3: CASSKGQRNTEAFF; D: TRBD1; V: TRBV27; J: TRBJ1-1; size: NA; length: 14
DNA: TGTGCCAGCAGTTTAGGGGGGGGACTAGCGTCTGAGCAGTTCTTC; CDR3: CASSLGGGLASEQFF; D: TRBD2; V: TRBV27; J: TRBJ2-1; size: NA; length: 15
DNA: TGTGCCAGCAGCCAACCCGACAGGGCCCATGAGCAGTTCTTC; CDR3: CASSQPDRAHEQFF; D: TRBD1; V: TRBV4-2; J: TRBJ2-1; size: NA; length: 14
DNA: TGTGCCAGCAGAGGACAGGGGGACACTGAAGCTTTCTTT; CDR3: CASRGQGDTEAFF; D: TRBD1; V: TRBV6-5; J: TRBJ1-1; size: NA; length: 13
DNA: TGCAGCGTTTATCCGGGACAGGGGAATGAAGCTTTCTTT; CDR3: CSVYPGQGNEAFF; D: TRBD1; V: TRBV29-1; J: TRBJ1-1; size: NA; length: 13
DNA: TGTGCCAGCAGCTTTCCTTCCGGGGAGCTGTTTTTT; CDR3: CASSFPSGELFF; D: NA; V: TRBV12-3/TRBV12-4; J: TRBJ2-2; size: few; length: 12
DNA: TGTGCCAGCAGCTTAGGTCGACAGCAGGTTCATGGCTACACCTTC; CDR3: CASSLGRQQVHGYTF; D: NA; V: TRBV7-9; J: TRBJ1-2; size: once; length: 15
DNA: TGTGCCATCAGTGAGCGCTCCTACGAGCAGTACTTC; CDR3: CAISERSYEQYF; D: NA; V: TRBV10-3; J: TRBJ2-7; size: NA; length: 12
DNA: TGTGCCAGCAGCTCCCGGGAAATGAACACTGAAGCTTTCTTT; CDR3: CASSSREMNTEAFF; D: NA; V: TRBV9; J: TRBJ1-1; size: NA; length: 14
DNA: TGCGCCAGCAGCCAAGATCTCCGGACTAGATTCAATGAGCAGTTCTTC; CDR3: CASSQDLRTRFNEQFF; D: TRBD2; V: TRBV4-1; J: TRBJ2-1; size: NA; length: 16
DNA: TGTGCCAGCAGCCAAGAGGCTTCATATGGCTACACCTTC; CDR3: CASSQEASYGYTF; D: NA; V: TRBV3-1/TRBV3-2; J: TRBJ1-2; size: NA; length: 13
DNA: TGTGCCAGCAGCCCAGCAGGGACAGGGAATCAGCCCCAGCATTTT; CDR3: CASSPAGTGNQPQHF; D: TRBD1; V: TRBV9; J: TRBJ1-5; size: few; length: 15
DNA: TGTGCCAGCAGCCCTAAACTCCAGGGGAACAATTCACCCCTCCACTTT; CDR3: CASSPKLQGNNSPLHF; D: NA; V: TRBV11-2; J: TRBJ1-6; size: NA; length: 16
DNA: TGTGCCAGCAGCCCTCCGGTCCGGACAGATGGAAACACCATATATTTT; CDR3: CASSPPVRTDGNTIYF; D: NA; V: TRBV7-9; J: TRBJ1-3; size: once; length: 16
DNA: TGTGCCAGCAGTGCCCGCCGGGTAGCGGGCCATCAGGCAGATACGCAGTATTTT; CDR3: CASSARRVAGHQADTQYF; D: TRBD2; V: TRBV6-1; J: TRBJ2-3; size: NA; length: 18
DNA: TGCGCCAGCAGCTCCGACAGGGCTGGCGCCGGGGAGCTGTTTTTT; CDR3: CASSSDRAGAGELFF; D: TRBD1; V: TRBV5-1; J: TRBJ2-2; size: NA; length: 15
DNA: TGTGCCAGCAGTGTTAGGGGGGGTCTGGGTAATGAGCAGTTCTTC; CDR3: CASSVRGGLGNEQFF; D: NA; V: TRBV6-2/TRBV6-3; J: TRBJ2-1; size: NA; length: 15
DNA: TGTGCCAGCAGTCCCGGGACTAGCGGGGGCGAAAGTTGGAATGAGCAGTTCTTC; CDR3: CASSPGTSGGESWNEQFF; D: TRBD2; V: TRBV7-9; J: TRBJ2-1; size: NA; length: 18
DNA: TGTGCCAGCAGATCCTCCGTAACCTACGAGCAGTACTTC; CDR3: CASRSSVTYEQYF; D: NA; V: TRBV12-3/TRBV12-4; J: TRBJ2-7; size: NA; length: 13
DNA: TGTGCCATACCGGACAGGGAGGGCGGGGAGCTGTTTTTT; CDR3: CAIPDREGGELFF; D: NA; V: TRBV10-3; J: TRBJ2-2; size: few; length: 13
DNA: TGTGCCAGTAGGGAGCTATCGAACACTGAAGCTTTCTTT; CDR3: CASRELSNTEAFF; D: NA; V: TRBV19; J: TRBJ1-1; size: NA; length: 13
DNA: TGTGCCAGCAGCTCACTAGCGGGCACAGATACGCAGTATTTT; CDR3: CASSSLAGTDTQYF; D: TRBD2; V: TRBV6-5; J: TRBJ2-3; size: NA; length: 14
DNA: TGCAGCGTTGTAGGGGGCAGCAACGAGCAGTACTTC; CDR3: CSVVGGSNEQYF; D: TRBD1; V: TRBV29-1; J: TRBJ2-7; size: NA; length: 12
DNA: TGTGCCAGCAGTGACCCGGGACTAGCGGGGGGGTTGTACAATGAGCAGTTCTTC; CDR3: CASSDPGLAGGLYNEQFF; D: TRBD2; V: TRBV2; J: TRBJ2-1; size: NA; length: 18
DNA: TGCGCCAGCAGCCAAGTTATTACGGGGACCCAGTACTTC; CDR3: CASSQVITGTQYF; D: NA; V: TRBV4-1; J: TRBJ2-5; size: NA; length: 13
DNA: TGTGCCAGCAGCCCCCTAGCACCCCGGCTAGCGGGGTCCCAATACGAGCAGTACTTC; CDR3: CASSPLAPRLAGSQYEQYF; D: TRBD2; V: TRBV7-2; J: TRBJ2-7; size: NA; length: 19
DNA: TGTGCCAGCCGTTCTAGCACAGATACGCAGTATTTT; CDR3: CASRSSTDTQYF; D: NA; V: TRBV12-3/TRBV12-4; J: TRBJ2-3; size: NA; length: 12
DNA: TGTGCCAGCAGCCCCGGAGGGGCTTTCGACAATGAGCAGTTCTTC; CDR3: CASSPGGAFDNEQFF; D: NA; V: TRBV7-6; J: TRBJ2-1; size: NA; length: 15
DNA: TGCGCCAGCAGCTGGACAGGCTCCACAGATACGCAGTATTTT; CDR3: CASSWTGSTDTQYF; D: TRBD1; V: TRBV5-1; J: TRBJ2-3; size: NA; length: 14
DNA: TGTGCCAGCAGTGCCCGGACGGGAGAAAGGAGAAACACCATATATTTT; CDR3: CASSARTGERRNTIYF; D: NA; V: TRBV6-1; J: TRBJ1-3; size: NA; length: 16
DNA: TGTGCCAGCAGCGACGCCCCCCTAGCGGGAAACGGTGTTTACAATGAGCAGTTCTTC; CDR3: CASSDAPLAGNGVYNEQFF; D: TRBD2; V: TRBV9; J: TRBJ2-1; size: once; length: 19
DNA: TGTGCCACCAGCAGATGGACCGGGGAGCTGTTTTTT; CDR3: CATSRWTGELFF; D: NA; V: TRBV24-1; J: TRBJ2-2; size: NA; length: 12